This is a list of T cell receptor beta chains from one sample in a study of radiation and T cells in renal cell carcinoma. Only in-frame clones appear in the TCRdb table, and some are missing; sequencing was by immunoSEQ multiplex PCR. The top ten clones hold around 19% of a sample with around 12,000 clones, about 71% of them seen once. The sequencing used tumor tissue, collected from a patient whose treatment was nephrectomy without radiotherapy. The source of these receptors is a woman over 75 with renal cell carcinoma. Both conserved end residues are part of each CDR3. Fields, in order: V gene, CDR3 protein.

>TRBV19
CASTETGGYGYTF
>TRBV6-1
CASRHLPPNEQFF
>TRBV7-9
CASSLGTPEAFF
>TRBV5-4
CASSQDTGGEKLFF
>TRBV28
CASSLMGYSNQPQHF
>TRBV19
CASRDWTGNTEAFF
>TRBV7-9
CASSSESNEQFF
>TRBV6-6
CASSSTGVGNTEAFF
>TRBV9
CASTLSGVDTGELFF
>TRBV5-1
CASSFNANTEAFF